The TCR beta chain described here comes from a study of identical twins. V dropped 4 bases and J dropped 10; count of bases not matched to a gene: 12. The CDR3 totals 16 residues. Per germline, CDR1 SGHRS and CDR2 YFSETQ. General study results and limits: Twin-shared out-of-frame alpha sequences showed excess low generation probability.

Notes on this clonotype: The antigen is not known.

Everyone who gave samples was a healthy Caucasian. A universal primer site came from template switching; cDNA carried unique molecular identifiers. TCRdb used MiXCR to reprocess the 5' RACE reads, holding one entry per CDR3 protein. Seen here are 500,000 to 650,000 distinct CDR3 sequences, less than 9% observed once, and the top ten hold about 1.5%. The same data also contributed to another study, on yellow fever vaccine responses in identical twins.

The sample comprised PBMCs. The genes are TRBV5-1 and TRBJ1-6; 9 positions match TRBD1. This clonotype was sampled from a woman between 18 and 30 years old in good health. Here the CDR3 reads CASSRDPGTGSSPLHF. CDR3 in DNA: TGCGCCAGCAGCCGGGATCCCGGGACAGGGTCGTCACCCCTCCACTTT.